This TCR beta chain was sequenced in a study of radiation and T cells in renal cell carcinoma. V shed 1 base and J 6 bases; nucleotides not matched to a gene: 11. The germline V gene encodes CDR1 SGHDN and CDR2 FVKESK. The CDR3 covers 17 residues. Clones were sequenced by immunoSEQ multiplex PCR, and TCRdb holds only the in-frame ones, with some missing. The table lists approximately 90,000 clones, just under 85% of them singletons, with 9.4% in the top ten. As for time point: blood 4 weeks post-SBRT, at nephrectomy. Indicated treatment: 15 Gy SBRT to primary tumor, nephrectomy 4 weeks later. Clear cell pathology was present in this patient's renal cell carcinoma.

Sample: blood, taken from a patient whose treatment included radiotherapy and nephrectomy. The receptor was isolated from a man aged 50-60 years with renal cell carcinoma. J is TRBJ2-1 and V is TRBV14; 8 nucleotides line up with TRBD2. For the CDR3, the DNA is TGTGCCAGCAGCCAAGTCGGAGCGGGAGTGGTAGGCAATGAGCAGTTCTTC. Its protein product is CASSQVGAGVVGNEQFF.